These 30 T cell receptor beta chains were all obtained from the same sample, sequenced in a study of T cell responses to AZD1222 COVID-19 vaccine. TCRdb's copy holds only in-frame clones and misses some; the assay was immunoSEQ multiplex PCR. The sample records 150,000 or so clones, approximately 90% being singletons. The sequencing here drew on peripheral blood, taken 28 days after the second AZD1222 dose. These receptors came from an adult who received the AZD1222 COVID-19 vaccine.

The chain links TRBV27 to TRBJ1-6; TRBD1 is a possible D gene (5 bases). This CDR3 comprises 17 residues. V shed 2 bases and J shed 4 bases, with 15 bases lying between them. CDR1 and CDR2 from the germline V gene are MNHEY and SMNVEV (reference sequence). CDR3 sequence reads: CASSLKGLGGYNSPLHF. DNA of the CDR3: TGTGCCAGCAGTTTAAAGGGTTTGGGGGGGTATAATTCACCCCTCCACTTT.

Remarks on this clone: Additional DNA sequences in this sample encode the identical CDR3. This chain uses TRBV2 with TRBJ1-1; maybe TRBD1 (6 bases). The germline V gene encodes CDR1 SNHLY and CDR2 FYNNEI. This CDR3 has 13 residues. The germline V and J ends were trimmed by 4 bases and 0 bases, with 6 bases remaining between them. CDR3 in DNA: TGTGCCAGCAGTGGGGACATGAACACTGAAGCTTTCTTT. This gives the protein CASSGDMNTEAFF.

The chain has TRBV3-1 (or the pseudogene TRBV3-2) and TRBJ1-1, with D unclear. CDR1 is LGHDT, CDR2 YNNKEL, per germline (reference sequence). The CDR3 spans 13 residues. Trimming pared 6 bases from V and 4 bases from J, leaving 12 bases between. CDR3 sequence (DNA): TGTGCCAGCAGGTGGGGTGAGAGCACTGAAGCTTTCTTT. As protein: CASRWGESTEAFF.

V is TRBV21-1 and J is TRBJ1-1; the table calls TRBD1, which could not be checked here. TRBV21-1 represents a pseudogene. The CDR3 runs 16 residues. In nucleotides, the CDR3 is TGTGCCAGCAGCACAAGCCCCCACAGGACGAACACTGAAGCTTTCTTT. Its protein product is CASSTSPHRTNTEAFF.

This chain uses TRBV16 with TRBJ1-6; the match to TRBD1 covers 7 bases. Germline V CDR1 and CDR2: KGHSY, FQNENV. CDR3 length: 18 amino acids. The V and J ends lost 0 bases and 4 bases, in that order; junction bases with no gene match: 9. The CDR3 region is CASSQSSTGDLYNSPLHF. The CDR3 nucleotides are TGTGCCAGCAGCCAATCATCTACAGGGGATCTTTATAATTCACCCCTCCACTTT.

The chain recombines TRBV2 with TRBJ2-4; 15 bases align to TRBD2. In germline, CDR1 is SNHLY, CDR2 FYNNEI. CDR3 length: 19 residues. J gave up 0 bases and V 4 bases, and 7 bases lay outside the gene matches. The CDR3: CASSVGLAGGPRAKNIQYF. The DNA for the CDR3 is TGTGCCAGCAGTGTAGGACTAGCGGGAGGGCCGCGAGCCAAAAACATTCAGTACTTC.

This clone was seen a single time. The chain carries TRBV3-1 (or the pseudogene TRBV3-2) and TRBJ1-2; D call uncertain. Germline CDR1 reads LGHDT; CDR2 reads YNNKEL (reference sequence). V dropped 1 base and J dropped 3 bases, with 9 bases sitting between them. CDR3 length equals 14 residues. The CDR3 protein is CASSQALGYYGYTF. DNA for the CDR3: TGTGCCAGCAGCCAAGCCCTCGGTTACTATGGCTACACCTTC.

This chain links TRBV10-3 with TRBJ1-2, with D hard to call. Trimming cost V 0 bases and J 7 bases, with 12 bases left between them. Germline V gene data show CDR1 as ENHRY and CDR2 as SYGVKD. This CDR3 is 14 amino acids long. The CDR3 sequence: CAISESDLFSGYTF. DNA of the CDR3: TGTGCCATCAGTGAGTCGGACCTCTTCTCTGGCTACACCTTC.

The chain combines TRBV4-1 with TRBJ2-7; 7 bases are shared with TRBD2. Germline V gives CDR1 MGHRA, CDR2 YSYEKL. V was pared by 1 base and J by 0 bases, with 9 bases of the junction left unmatched. This CDR3 has 17 residues. The CDR3 DNA sequence: TGCGCCAGCAGCCAAGTTTTTACGGGGAGGGCCTCCTACGAGCAGTACTTC. Protein: CASSQVFTGRASYEQYF.

This clone was seen only a few times. The rearrangement joins TRBV4-1 to TRBJ2-3; no definite D call. Trimming shortened V by 0 bases and J by 3 bases, and 10 bases separated the two germline ends. CDR1 and CDR2 from the germline V gene are MGHRA and YSYEKL. The CDR3 is 15 residues long. In nucleotides, the CDR3 is TGCGCCAGCAGCCAAGATCCGGCAGTTACAGATACGCAGTATTTT. It encodes CASSQDPAVTDTQYF.

The gene calls are TRBV20-1 and TRBJ2-1; D is unresolved. V lost 3 bases, J lost 10 bases, and 7 bases lay in between. The CDR3 spans 10 residues. Germline CDR1 and CDR2: DFQATT and SNEGSKA (reference sequence). The DNA for the CDR3 is TGCAGTGCTAGTCGCCAAGAGCAGTTCTTC. Translation: CSASRQEQFF.

The J gene is TRBJ2-1, the V gene TRBV12-3 or TRBV12-4, with unresolved D. The V end lost 3 bases, the J end lost 5 bases, and 5 bases lay between the germline ends. This CDR3 contains 12 residues. DNA of the CDR3: TGTGCCAGCAGTTTTCTAGACAATGAGCAGTTCTTC. It specifies CASSFLDNEQFF.

This sequence joins TRBV3-1 (or the pseudogene TRBV3-2) and TRBJ1-4; TRBD1 agrees at 9 bases. V gave up 3 bases and J gave up 8 bases; unmatched junction bases: 19. Germline V gene lookup returns CDR1 LGHDT and CDR2 YNNKEL (reference sequence). The CDR3 has 19 amino acids. The CDR3 coding sequence is TGTGCCAGCAGCCATGAAGTCCCGGGACAGGGATACTATAAGGAAAAACTGTTTTTT. Amino acids: CASSHEVPGQGYYKEKLFF.

This rearrangement joins TRBV15 to TRBJ1-5; no reliable D call. The CDR3 contains 13 residues. The V end was cut by 3 bases, the J end by 6 bases, with 9 bases between. From germline, CDR1 is LNHNV and CDR2 YYDKDF (reference sequence). In DNA form, the CDR3 reads TGTGCCACCAGCAGTCATCAAGGTCAGCCCCAGCATTTT. It codes for CATSSHQGQPQHF.

The chain uses TRBV19 and TRBJ1-5; 9 bases map to TRBD1. Germline CDR1 and CDR2: LNHDA and SQIVND (reference sequence). With V trimmed by 3 bases and J by 1 base, 4 bases remained unmatched. There are 16 residues in the CDR3. CDR3 loop: CASSIQQGASNQPQHF. Here the CDR3 DNA reads TGTGCCAGTAGTATCCAACAGGGGGCAAGCAATCAGCCCCAGCATTTT.

As concerns this clone: The identical CDR3 is also encoded by other nucleotide sequences in the sample. The rearrangement uses TRBV18 and TRBJ2-7, with 7 positions matching TRBD2. With 3 bases clipped from V and 2 bases from J, the junction kept 4 bases outside the gene matches. CDR3 length: 14 residues. Germline CDR1 is KGHSH and CDR2 is LQKENI. CDR3 region: CASSPAGVPYEQYF. The DNA for the CDR3 is TGTGCCAGCTCACCCGCGGGGGTTCCCTACGAGCAGTACTTC. The whole variable domain, filled in from reference TRBV18 and TRBJ2-7, reads NAGVMQNPRHLVRRRGQEARLRCSPMKGHSHVYWYRQLPEEGLKFMVYLQKENIIDESGMPKERFSAEFPKEGPSILRIQQVVRGDSAAYFCASSPAGVPYEQYFGPGTRLTVT.

The chain recombines TRBV9 with TRBJ2-3, with TRBD2 matching 7 bases. This CDR3 has 14 amino acids. With V trimmed by 2 bases and J by 4 bases, 4 bases remained unmatched. Germline CDR1 is SGDLS and CDR2 is YYNGEE. CDR3 residues: CASSVSGRADTQYF. CDR3 DNA sequence: TGTGCCAGCAGCGTTAGCGGGCGGGCAGATACGCAGTATTTT. The whole variable domain, filled in from reference TRBV9 and TRBJ2-3, reads DSGVTQTPKHLITATGQRVTLRCSPRSGDLSVYWYQQSLDQGLQFLIQYYNGEERAKGNILERFSAQQFPDLHSELNLSSLELGDSALYFCASSVSGRADTQYFGPGTRLTVL.

In its sample, this clone was seen many times. The chain combines TRBV25-1 with TRBJ1-2; D gene uncertain. The ends were cut back, 6 bases at V and 4 bases at J, with 18 bases in the middle. This CDR3 has 15 amino acids. CDR1 is MGHDK, CDR2 SYGVNS, per germline. The CDR3 coding sequence is TGTGCCAGCAGAGGCTTGGGAGCCGGCGTCTATGGCTACACCTTC. This codes for CASRGLGAGVYGYTF.

The V gene is TRBV7-2, the J gene TRBJ1-2; TRBD1 might be the D (6 bases). The CDR3 is 13 amino acids. Per germline, CDR1 SGHTA and CDR2 FQGNSA. The V and J ends lost 5 bases and 4 bases respectively, with 11 bases between them. This CDR3 is CASSADRPYGYTF. CDR3 bases: TGTGCCAGCAGCGCGGACAGACCCTATGGCTACACCTTC.

The chain joins TRBV7-9 to TRBJ2-2; 7 bases map to TRBD2. Trimming at V came to 1 base and at J to 4 bases, leaving 9 bases not matched to a gene. CDR3 length: 17 amino acids. The germline gives CDR1 SEHNR, CDR2 FQNEAQ (reference sequence). CDR3 in amino acids: CASSLGSGGRFTGELFF. The CDR3 DNA reads TGTGCCAGCAGCTTAGGCTCAGGCGGGAGATTCACCGGGGAGCTGTTTTTT.

V and J are TRBV11-3 and TRBJ2-1, with D possibly matching TRBD2 (5 bases). Germline V gene data show CDR1 as SGHNT and CDR2 as YENEEA. This CDR3 has 13 amino acids. Trimming took off 0 bases at V and 9 bases at J, with 9 bases between the two ends. Written as DNA, the CDR3 is TGTGCCAGCAGCTTAGAGGGAGTTGCTGAGCAGTTCTTC. Translation gives CASSLEGVAEQFF.

The rearrangement links TRBV9 to TRBJ2-3, with D possibly being TRBD1 (6 bases). The ends were cut back, 3 bases at V and 2 bases at J, with 10 bases in the middle. The germline V gene encodes CDR1 SGDLS and CDR2 YYNGEE. The CDR3 runs to 14 residues. CDR3 nucleotide sequence: TGTGCCAGCAGCGCACAGGGATCCACAGATACGCAGTATTTT. It encodes CASSAQGSTDTQYF.

The chain carries TRBV12-2 and TRBJ2-2; the D segment call TRBD1 is taken from the table without a DNA check. TRBV12-2 is flagged as a pseudogene. This CDR3 is 17 amino acids long. CDR3 sequence (DNA): TGTGCAAGTCGCGCCCGCCTCCTCGACAGTTTCCTCGGGGAGCTGTTTTTT. It codes for CASRARLLDSFLGELFF.

A note on this clone: A read error may produce the germline difference seen at one junction end. In nucleotides, the CDR3 is TGTGCCAGCTCACCAGGACAGAATATGAACTCTGAAGCTTTCTTT. Its protein is CASSPGQNMNSEAFF. This rearrangement joins TRBV18 to TRBJ1-1; possibly TRBD1 for D (6 bases). This CDR3 spans 15 amino acids. CDR1 and CDR2 (germline): KGHSH, LQKENI.

About this clone: The junction differs from germline at one of its ends, possibly a read error. The J gene is TRBJ1-1, the V gene TRBV6-5; no firm D call. The CDR3 totals 13 residues. The germline V gene encodes CDR1 MNHEY and CDR2 SVGAGI. This chain's CDR3 is CACRRQMNTEAFF. The CDR3 region has the DNA TGTGCCTGCAGACGGCAAATGAACACTGAAGCTTTCTTT.

The chain recombines TRBV19 with TRBJ2-2, with D possibly TRBD2 on 6 matching bases. This CDR3 is 13 amino acids long. Germline V CDR1 and CDR2: LNHDA, SQIVND (reference sequence). V lost 3 bases, J lost 5 bases, and 7 bases lay in between. CDR3 DNA: TGTGCCAGTAGTATTGGGGGGACCGGGGAGCTGTTTTTT. Its protein is CASSIGGTGELFF.

V gene TRBV6-5 combines with J gene TRBJ2-7, with 11 bases matching TRBD2. V lost 6 bases and J lost 2; bases outside the gene matches: 6. This CDR3 is 15 amino acids long. Germline V gives CDR1 MNHEY, CDR2 SVGAGI. CDR3 sequence (DNA): TGTGCCAGCAGGAACGGACTAGCGGGCCCCTACGAGCAGTACTTC. Translating gives CASRNGLAGPYEQYF.

The chain recombines TRBV2 with TRBJ1-6; perhaps TRBD1 as D (5 bases). The CDR3 has 14 amino acids. Deletions cut 4 bases from V and 5 bases from J, with 9 bases between. Germline V gene data show CDR1 as SNHLY and CDR2 as FYNNEI. CDR3 in amino acids: CASSVVGDNSPLHF. The CDR3 region has the DNA TGTGCCAGCAGTGTTGTGGGGGATAATTCACCCCTCCACTTT.

This rearrangement joins TRBV7-2 to TRBJ2-7, with D unresolved. Trimming took off 4 bases at V and 6 bases at J, with 13 bases between the two ends. This CDR3 comprises 13 residues. Germline loops: CDR1 SGHTA, CDR2 FQGNSA. CDR3 residues: CASSSGYRSEQYF. The CDR3 bases are TGTGCCAGCAGCTCCGGATACCGTAGCGAGCAGTACTTC.

The chain joins TRBV19 to TRBJ2-7; 8 bases are a match to TRBD2. Germline CDR1 and CDR2: LNHDA and SQIVND (reference sequence). J was trimmed by 1 base and V by 5 bases; bases with no gene match: 10. CDR3 length: 16 amino acids. CDR3 nucleotides: TGTGCCAGTAGTGACCGACTAGCGCACAGGTCCTACGAGCAGTACTTC. It yields the protein CASSDRLAHRSYEQYF. Full variable domain (missing parts from reference TRBV19 and TRBJ2-7): DGGITQSPKYLFRKEGQNVTLSCEQNLNHDAMYWYRQDPGQGLRLIYYSQIVNDFQKGDIAEGYSVSREKKESFPLTVTSAQKNPTAFYLCASSDRLAHRSYEQYFGPGTRLTVT.